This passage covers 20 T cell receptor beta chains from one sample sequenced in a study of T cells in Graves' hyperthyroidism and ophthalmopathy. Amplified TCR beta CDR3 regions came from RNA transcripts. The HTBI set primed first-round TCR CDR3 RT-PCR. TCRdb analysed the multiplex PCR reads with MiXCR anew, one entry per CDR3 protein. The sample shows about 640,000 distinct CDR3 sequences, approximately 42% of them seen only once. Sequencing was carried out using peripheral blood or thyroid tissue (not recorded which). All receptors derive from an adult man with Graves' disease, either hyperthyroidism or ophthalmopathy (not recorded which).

The CDR3 DNA reads TGCAGTGCCACCCAGGGGAGTAACGCGGACGAGCAGTACTTC. This gives the protein CSATQGSNADEQYF. The chain is built from TRBV20-1 and TRBJ2-7; TRBD1 is a possible D gene (6 bases). V lost 6 bases to trimming and J lost 5 bases, with 20 bases between them. There are 14 residues in the CDR3. Germline CDR1 DFQATT, CDR2 SNEGSKA (reference sequence).

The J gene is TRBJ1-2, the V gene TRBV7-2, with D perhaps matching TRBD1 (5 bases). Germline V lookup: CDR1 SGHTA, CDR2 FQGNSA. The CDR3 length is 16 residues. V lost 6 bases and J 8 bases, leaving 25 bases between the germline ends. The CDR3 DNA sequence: TGTGCCAGCAGGCGTGAGGTACTGCTCCCGGGGGACGGCTACACCTTC. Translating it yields CASRREVLLPGDGYTF.

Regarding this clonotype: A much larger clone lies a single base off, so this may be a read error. The CDR3 DNA follows: TGTGCCAGCACCCTAGCGGGGGGGCTTACGGGGGAGCTGTTTTTT. Its translation: CASTLAGGLTGELFF. The genes are TRBV7-2 and TRBJ2-2; 12 nucleotides agree with TRBD2. CDR3 length equals 15 residues. Germline assignment: CDR1 SGHTA and CDR2 FQGNSA. V was pared by 7 bases and J by 8 bases, with 8 bases of the junction left unmatched.

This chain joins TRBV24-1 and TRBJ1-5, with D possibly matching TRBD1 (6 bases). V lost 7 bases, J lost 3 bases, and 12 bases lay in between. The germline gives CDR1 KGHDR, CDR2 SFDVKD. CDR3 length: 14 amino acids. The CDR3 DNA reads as TGTGCCACCAGAGATCTGGGGGCCAATCAGCCCCAGCATTTT. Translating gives CATRDLGANQPQHF.

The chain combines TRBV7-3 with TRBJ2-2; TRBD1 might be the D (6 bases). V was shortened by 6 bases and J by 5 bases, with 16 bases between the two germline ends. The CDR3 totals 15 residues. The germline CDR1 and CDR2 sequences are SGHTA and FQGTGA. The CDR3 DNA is TGTGCCAGCAGAACGGAAACAGGGCGAACCGGGGAGCTGTTTTTT. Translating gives CASRTETGRTGELFF.

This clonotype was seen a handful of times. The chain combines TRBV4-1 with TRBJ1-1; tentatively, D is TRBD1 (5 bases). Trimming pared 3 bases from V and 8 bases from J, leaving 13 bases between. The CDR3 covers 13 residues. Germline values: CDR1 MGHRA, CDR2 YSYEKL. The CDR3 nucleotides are TGCGCCAGCAGCCAGGGGCCTGACGGGGAAGCTTTCTTT. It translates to CASSQGPDGEAFF.

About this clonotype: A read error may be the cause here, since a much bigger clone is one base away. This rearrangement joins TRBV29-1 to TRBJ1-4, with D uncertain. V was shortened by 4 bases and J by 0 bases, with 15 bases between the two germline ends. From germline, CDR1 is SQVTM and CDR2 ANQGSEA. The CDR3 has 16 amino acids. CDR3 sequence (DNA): TGCAGCGTTGGTCGGGCAAGGCCTGCAACTAATGAAAAACTGTTTTTT. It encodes CSVGRARPATNEKLFF.

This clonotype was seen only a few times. CDR3 in amino acids: CASSQGGFEQYF. Written as DNA, the CDR3 is TGCGCCAGCAGCCAAGGAGGGTTCGAGCAGTACTTC. The rearrangement uses TRBV4-1 and TRBJ2-7; the D gene is possibly TRBD2 (5 bases). This CDR3 spans 12 amino acids. V was clipped by 1 base and J by 6 bases, with 7 bases between them. Germline CDR1 reads MGHRA; CDR2 reads YSYEKL.

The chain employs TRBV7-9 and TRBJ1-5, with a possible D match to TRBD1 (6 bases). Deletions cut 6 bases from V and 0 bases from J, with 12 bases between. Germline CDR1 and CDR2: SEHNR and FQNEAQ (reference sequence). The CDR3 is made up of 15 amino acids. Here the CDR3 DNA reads TGTGCCAGCAGGGCCGGGACACATAGCAATCAGCCCCAGCATTTT. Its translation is CASRAGTHSNQPQHF.

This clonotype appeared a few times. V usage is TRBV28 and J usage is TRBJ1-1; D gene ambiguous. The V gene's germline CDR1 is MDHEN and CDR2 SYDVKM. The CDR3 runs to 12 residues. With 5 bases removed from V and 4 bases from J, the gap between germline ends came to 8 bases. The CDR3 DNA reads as TGTGCCAGCAGTAGGAGGACCACTGAAGCTTTCTTT. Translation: CASSRRTTEAFF.

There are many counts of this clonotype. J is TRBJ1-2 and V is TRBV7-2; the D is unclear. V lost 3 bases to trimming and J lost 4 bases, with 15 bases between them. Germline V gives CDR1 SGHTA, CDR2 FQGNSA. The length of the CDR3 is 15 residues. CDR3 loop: CASSLAGLSSYGYTF. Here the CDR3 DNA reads TGTGCCAGCAGCTTGGCAGGCCTTAGTTCCTATGGCTACACCTTC.

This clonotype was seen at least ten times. The CDR3 here is CASSRTSGSSYEQYF. DNA for the CDR3: TGTGCCAGCAGCCGGACTAGCGGGAGCTCCTACGAGCAGTACTTC. The chain carries TRBV7-9 and TRBJ2-7; 13 bases are a match to TRBD2. The trim removed 5 bases at V and 0 bases at J, leaving 1 base unmatched. From germline, CDR1 is SEHNR and CDR2 FQNEAQ (reference sequence). This CDR3 is 15 amino acids long.

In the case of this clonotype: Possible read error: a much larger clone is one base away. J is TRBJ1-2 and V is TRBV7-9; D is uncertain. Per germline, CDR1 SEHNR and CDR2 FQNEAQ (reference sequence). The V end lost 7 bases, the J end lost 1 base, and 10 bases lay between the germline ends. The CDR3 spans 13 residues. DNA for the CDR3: TGTGCCAGCAATCCATGGGATAACTATGGCTACACCTTC. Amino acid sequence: CASNPWDNYGYTF. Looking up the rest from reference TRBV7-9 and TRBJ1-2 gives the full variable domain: DTGVSQNPRHKITKRGQNVTFRCDPISEHNRLYWYRQTLGQGPEFLTYFQNEAQLEKSRLLSDRFSAERPKGSFSTLEIQRTEQGDSAMYLCASNPWDNYGYTFGSGTRLTVV.

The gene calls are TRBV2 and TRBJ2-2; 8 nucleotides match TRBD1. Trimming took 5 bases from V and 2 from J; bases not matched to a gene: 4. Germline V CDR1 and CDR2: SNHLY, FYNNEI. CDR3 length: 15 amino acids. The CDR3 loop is CASSPGQANTGELFF. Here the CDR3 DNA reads TGTGCCAGCAGTCCGGGACAGGCCAACACCGGGGAGCTGTTTTTT.

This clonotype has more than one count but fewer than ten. The CDR3: CASSQNQGSPYGYTF. For the CDR3, the DNA is TGTGCCAGCAGTCAAAACCAGGGATCACCCTATGGCTACACCTTC. The rearrangement uses TRBV7-9 and TRBJ1-2; TRBD1 is a possible D gene (5 bases). Germline V CDR1 and CDR2: SEHNR, FQNEAQ (reference sequence). The CDR3 is 15 residues long. V dropped 6 bases and J dropped 4 bases, with 18 bases sitting between them.

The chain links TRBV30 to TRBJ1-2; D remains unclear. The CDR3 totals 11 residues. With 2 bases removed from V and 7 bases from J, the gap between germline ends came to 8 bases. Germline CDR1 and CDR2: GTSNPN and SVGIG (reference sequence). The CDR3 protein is CAWSWAVGYTF. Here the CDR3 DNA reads TGTGCCTGGAGTTGGGCAGTTGGCTACACCTTC.

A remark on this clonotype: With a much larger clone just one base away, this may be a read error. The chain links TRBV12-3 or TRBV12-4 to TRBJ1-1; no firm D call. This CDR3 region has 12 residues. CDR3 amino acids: CASSYWVTEGFF. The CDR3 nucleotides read TGTGCCAGCAGTTATTGGGTCACTGAAGGTTTCTTT.

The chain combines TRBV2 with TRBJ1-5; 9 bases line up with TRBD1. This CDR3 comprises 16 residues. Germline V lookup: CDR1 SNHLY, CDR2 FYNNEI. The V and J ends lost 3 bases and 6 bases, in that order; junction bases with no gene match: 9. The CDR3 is CASSDGRTGDLQPQHF. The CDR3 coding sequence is TGTGCCAGCAGTGATGGCCGGACAGGGGATCTTCAGCCCCAGCATTTT.

The CDR3 sequence is CASSFWAGGYGYTF. The CDR3 DNA reads as TGTGCCAGCAGTTTCTGGGCAGGGGGCTATGGCTACACCTTC. The J gene is TRBJ1-2, the V gene TRBV12-3 or TRBV12-4, with 7 bases that match TRBD1. There are 14 residues in the CDR3. V lost 3 bases to trimming and J lost 4 bases; unmatched junction nucleotides: 5.

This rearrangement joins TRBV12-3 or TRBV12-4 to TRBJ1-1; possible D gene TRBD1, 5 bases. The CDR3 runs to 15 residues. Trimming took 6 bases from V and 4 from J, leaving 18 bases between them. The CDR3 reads CASRYNRRGSTEAFF. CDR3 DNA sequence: TGTGCCAGCAGATACAACAGGAGGGGTAGCACTGAAGCTTTCTTT.